The sequence of this T cell receptor (beta chain) was determined in a study of immune heterogeneity within non-small cell lung tumors. About the study: Squamous cell carcinomas accounted for 4 of the tumors, non-squamous carcinomas for 10, and 1 was not otherwise specified. Regarding the study as a whole: Individual patients had largely distinct high-frequency T-cell receptor beta clonotypes.

With regard to this clonotype: The antigen remains undetermined.

This CDR3 is built from 14 residues. The germline V gene encodes CDR1 MNHEY and CDR2 SVGAGI. The ends were cut back, 2 bases at V and 5 bases at J, with 12 bases in the middle. Template material comprised bulk tumor genomic DNA at about 610 ng per sample. Multiple widely separated biopsies were taken from each primary tumor at surgery. These patients got curative surgery after being newly diagnosed with untreated non-small cell lung cancer. Multiplex PCR was performed with 32 V and 13 J primers, and it amplified TCR beta CDR3. Each CDR3 protein gets one entry after TCRdb re-called the multiplex PCR reads with MiXCR. This sample has 20,000 to 25,000 distinct CDR3 sequences, with around a quarter found just once.

The chain links TRBV6-5 to TRBJ1-1, with D tentatively TRBD1 (5 bases). The source material was lung tumor tissue. This TCR was sampled from a man aged 35 to 55 with non-small cell lung cancer. CDR3 sequence: CASSYDRGYTEAFF. CDR3 DNA sequence: TGTGCCAGCAGTTACGATAGGGGTTATACTGAAGCTTTCTTT.